This entry describes one T cell receptor beta chain. Its antigen is not known. The assay used deep level. Some 30,000 T cell genomes, or approximately 190 ng DNA, went into the sorted-subset replicate PCRs. Original analysis: Filtering differed, since immunoSEQ gave only junction sequences and no quality scores. Sequencing used immunoSEQ multiplex PCR; TCRdb keeps in-frame clones, though not all of them. That table gives V, J and clone size, and the DNA gave D and trimming. The table records hundreds of thousands of clones, approximately 97% of them present only once. This sample stems from a study of shared clonotypes between healthy human individuals. General study findings and limits: Rarefaction showed sorted-subset sequencing was incomplete despite large depth.

The CDR3 length is 15 residues. Germline lookup yields CDR1 MNHEY and CDR2 SMNVEV (reference sequence). V gene TRBV27 combines with J gene TRBJ2-5, with 11 positions matching TRBD2. TRBJ2-7 matches the DNA end more closely, so the J call is doubtful. Sequenced sample: naive CD4+ T cells sorted from blood. Subset given: CD45RA+ positively selected. The TCR originated in a woman aged 25 to 45 in good health. The CDR3 DNA reads as TGTGCCAGCAGTTTTAGCGGGAGGGCCGGACACGAGCAGTACTTC. Residues: CASSFSGRAGHEQYF.